Below are 17 T cell receptor beta chains sequenced from a single sample in a study of T-cell reconstitution after alpha-beta-depleted transplantation in children. A library of TCRbeta sequences, prepared with unique molecular identifiers, was generated. MiXCR, run by TCRdb on the PCR reads, gives a single entry per CDR3 protein. The table records fewer than 550,000 distinct CDR3 sequences, more than 9.5% of them present only once. The material sequenced was PBMCs, mostly from graft donor cells, taken 180 days after TCRalphabeta/CD19-depleted stem cell transplant. All receptors derive from a female patient between 2 and 15 years old who had a stem cell transplant for aplastic anemia, so the T cells may come from the graft donor.

Only a few counts were recorded for this clonotype. In DNA form, the CDR3 reads TGTGCCAGTAGACTGAAACCCGGGTCCAAAAACATTCAGTACTTC. As protein: CASRLKPGSKNIQYF. The chain has TRBV19 and TRBJ2-4; unclear D gene. The V end lost 6 bases, the J end lost 2 bases, and 14 bases lay between the germline ends. CDR1 is LNHDA, CDR2 SQIVND, per germline (reference sequence). CDR3 size: 15 residues.

This clonotype was counted at least ten times. V gene TRBV5-1 combines with J gene TRBJ2-1, with 11 bases that match TRBD1. Trimming at V came to 1 base and at J to 7 bases, leaving 10 bases not matched to a gene. Germline CDR1 reads SGHRS; CDR2 reads YFSETQ. The CDR3 has 17 residues. The CDR3 DNA reads TGCGCCAGCAGCTTGTTTTTAAGGACAGGGGGCTGGAATGAGCAGTTCTTC. Protein product: CASSLFLRTGGWNEQFF.

This chain connects TRBV7-9 to TRBJ1-1; no clear D. The CDR3 runs to 14 residues. V was pared by 5 bases and J by 2 bases, with 12 bases between. Per germline, CDR1 SEHNR and CDR2 FQNEAQ (reference sequence). CDR3: CASSPRPINTEAFF. CDR3 nucleotide sequence: TGTGCCAGCAGCCCCCGACCGATAAACACTGAAGCTTTCTTT.

This clonotype was picked up a small number of times. The chain employs TRBV28 and TRBJ1-5; D is ambiguous. Germline V lookup: CDR1 MDHEN, CDR2 SYDVKM. Trimming removed 6 bases at V and 5 bases at J, with 8 bases between. CDR3 size: 12 residues. CDR3 in amino acids: CASRPRDQPQHF. The CDR3 nucleotides read TGTGCCAGCAGGCCTCGTGATCAGCCCCAGCATTTT.

The rearrangement links TRBV7-2 to TRBJ2-2; 13 bases are shared with TRBD2. This CDR3 spans 16 amino acids. The V segment lost 0 bases and the J segment 6 bases; nucleotides outside the gene matches: 1. Germline V gene lookup returns CDR1 SGHTA and CDR2 FQGNSA. CDR3 nucleotide sequence: TGTGCCAGCAGCTTAGCCGGACTAGCGGGAGCCGGGGAGCTGTTTTTT. It translates to CASSLAGLAGAGELFF.

The rearrangement uses TRBV15 and TRBJ1-2; 8 nucleotides align to TRBD1. Trimming took 4 bases from V and 0 from J; bases not matched to a gene: 10. This CDR3 is built from 17 residues. Looked up from germline, CDR1 is LNHNV and CDR2 is YYDKDF (reference sequence). CDR3 DNA sequence: TGTGCCACCAGCATAAATGGCAGGGGGCGGCCTAACTATGGCTACACCTTC. This gives the protein CATSINGRGRPNYGYTF.

This clonotype was seen a handful of times. This rearrangement joins TRBV19 to TRBJ2-1; 8 bases are a match to TRBD2. Per germline, CDR1 LNHDA and CDR2 SQIVND (reference sequence). The V gene end was trimmed by 4 bases and the J gene end by 7 bases; junction bases not matched to a gene: 6. The length of the CDR3 is 14 residues. The CDR3 here is CASSSLAGRNEQFF. The DNA for the CDR3 is TGTGCCAGTAGTAGTTTAGCGGGGAGGAATGAGCAGTTCTTC.

This clonotype showed up many times. V usage is TRBV6-5 and J usage is TRBJ2-7; 9 positions agree with TRBD2. Germline trimming cut 6 bases from V and 2 bases from J; bases unmatched to any gene: 8. Germline V gene data show CDR1 as MNHEY and CDR2 as SVGAGI. The CDR3 length is 15 residues. The chain's CDR3 is CASRRPLAGTYEQYF. In nucleotides, the CDR3 is TGTGCCAGCAGGCGCCCTCTAGCGGGAACCTACGAGCAGTACTTC.

CDR3 coding DNA: TGTGCCAGCAGTTTTGGGCACACAAGCTATGAGCAGTTCTTC. This translates into CASSFGHTSYEQFF. The genes are TRBV27 and TRBJ2-1; D ambiguous. Trimming removed 3 bases from V and 8 bases from J, with 14 bases in between. Germline CDR1 reads MNHEY; CDR2 reads SMNVEV (reference sequence). CDR3 length: 14 residues.

This clonotype has ten or more counts. The chain couples TRBV7-2 to TRBJ2-7, with D hard to call. Trimming stripped 5 bases from V and 0 bases from J, with 14 bases between. In germline, CDR1 is SGHTA, CDR2 FQGNSA. The CDR3 covers 15 residues. The chain's CDR3 is CASSPRSGSSYEQYF. Here the CDR3 DNA reads TGTGCCAGCAGCCCACGATCGGGCAGCTCCTACGAGCAGTACTTC. Using reference TRBV7-2 and TRBJ2-7 for the parts outside the CDR3, the full variable domain is GAGVSQSPSNKVTEKGKDVELRCDPISGHTALYWYRQSLGQGLEFLIYFQGNSAPDKSGLPSDRFSAERTGGSVSTLTIQRTQQEDSAVYLCASSPRSGSSYEQYFGPGTRLTVT.

The chain joins TRBV30 to TRBJ2-2; TRBD2 matches at 14 bases. Per germline, CDR1 GTSNPN and CDR2 SVGIG (reference sequence). The CDR3 sequence is 15 residues long. With 3 bases clipped from V and 7 bases from J, the junction kept 4 bases outside the gene matches. The CDR3, as DNA: TGTGCCTGGAGGGGACTAGCGGGAGCGGACGGGGAGCTGTTTTTT. It is translated as CAWRGLAGADGELFF.

The chain has TRBV5-1 and TRBJ2-2, with a possible D match to TRBD2 (7 bases). V lost 4 bases to trimming and J lost 0 bases, with 19 bases between them. The V gene's germline CDR1 is SGHRS and CDR2 YFSETQ. The CDR3 covers 18 residues. CDR3 protein: CASSPRPGGDSNTGELFF. The CDR3 region has the DNA TGCGCCAGCAGCCCCCGCCCGGGGGGCGACTCGAACACCGGGGAGCTGTTTTTT.

This clonotype occurred a few times. The genes are TRBV24-1 and TRBJ2-1, with 9 bases that match TRBD1. This CDR3 contains 16 residues. The V segment lost 3 bases and the J segment 3 bases; nucleotides outside the gene matches: 5. Per germline, CDR1 KGHDR and CDR2 SFDVKD. The CDR3, as DNA: TGTGCCACCAGTGATGGAGGGACAGGGTTCTACAATGAGCAGTTCTTC. Protein product: CATSDGGTGFYNEQFF.

The V call is TRBV5-1, the J call TRBJ2-3; D possibly corresponds to TRBD1 (7 bases). CDR1 SGHRS and CDR2 YFSETQ come from the germline V gene. The CDR3 consists of 16 residues. Trimming stripped 1 base from V and 4 bases from J, with 16 bases between. CDR3 sequence (DNA): TGCGCCAGCAGCTTGTTTCCGGTCAGGGGGGCAGATACGCAGTATTTT. Amino acids: CASSLFPVRGADTQYF. The full variable domain, in which reference TRBV5-1 and TRBJ2-3 provide the parts outside the CDR3, is KAGVTQTPRYLIKTRGQQVTLSCSPISGHRSVSWYQQTPGQGLQFLFEYFSETQRNKGNFPGRFSGRQFSNSRSEMNVSTLELGDSALYLCASSLFPVRGADTQYFGPGTRLTVL.

CDR3 loop: CASSRGRVQPQHF. The CDR3 DNA reads as TGTGCCAGCAGCCGTGGCAGGGTTCAGCCCCAGCATTTT. This chain links TRBV5-6 with TRBJ1-5, with D maybe TRBD1 (5 bases). The CDR3 is 13 amino acids. V dropped 4 bases and J dropped 6 bases, with 11 bases sitting between them. CDR1 and CDR2 (germline): SGHDT, YYEEEE.

This clonotype was observed a few times. This chain connects TRBV4-1 to TRBJ1-2; D possibly corresponds to TRBD1 (5 bases). Deletions cut 1 base from V and 6 bases from J, with 12 bases between. CDR1 and CDR2 (germline): MGHRA, YSYEKL. The CDR3 consists of 14 residues. CDR3 amino acids: CASSQVGRGDGYTF. CDR3 nucleotides: TGCGCCAGCAGCCAAGTGGGAAGGGGCGATGGCTACACCTTC.

This clonotype was detected many times. CDR3 residues: CSASTDTQYF. Written as DNA, the CDR3 is TGCAGTGCTAGCACAGATACGCAGTATTTT. The rearrangement uses TRBV20-1 and TRBJ2-3; no clear D. Per the germline V gene, CDR1 is DFQATT and CDR2 is SNEGSKA (reference sequence). The CDR3 sequence is 10 residues long. V was trimmed by 3 bases and J by 2 bases, leaving 0 bases between them.